This passage covers 17 T cell receptor beta chains from one sample sequenced in a study of T-cell memory formation after mild COVID-19. TCRdb reprocessed the 5' RACE reads via MiXCR and lists one record per CDR3 protein. This table has about 140,000 distinct CDR3 sequences, 11% to 15% appearing once. Sequences were obtained from PBMCs or a T cell subset sorted from them (not recorded which). The receptors come from an adult woman who had mild COVID-19 (a few samples of this study predate the infection). Cell type and time point are not known.

The V gene is TRBV29-1, the J gene TRBJ2-6; 12 bases are shared with TRBD1. J lost 0 bases, V lost 5 bases, and 11 bases had no gene match. The CDR3 totals 19 residues. Germline V gene sequence: CDR1 SQVTM, CDR2 ANQGSEA. CDR3: CSVWGTGGSASSGANVLTF. In DNA, the CDR3 is TGCAGCGTTTGGGGGACAGGGGGCTCCGCTTCCTCTGGGGCCAACGTCCTGACTTTC.

The rearrangement uses TRBV4-3 and TRBJ2-2, with 13 bases matching TRBD2. Germline V gives CDR1 LGHNA, CDR2 YSLEER. The J segment lost 4 bases and the V segment lost 1 base, leaving 9 bases of the junction unmatched. The CDR3 spans 19 residues. The chain's CDR3 is CASSQAPLAGGPGTGELFF. The CDR3 nucleotides read TGCGCCAGCAGCCAAGCCCCACTAGCGGGAGGGCCAGGCACCGGGGAGCTGTTTTTT.

The chain couples TRBV2 to TRBJ2-1, with 9 positions matching TRBD1. CDR1 is SNHLY, CDR2 FYNNEI, per germline. This CDR3 has 17 residues. The J segment lost 0 bases and the V segment lost 4 bases, leaving 7 bases of the junction unmatched. The CDR3 bases are TGTGCCAGCAGTGTCGACAGGGGGTTAGGCTCCTACAATGAGCAGTTCTTC. The encoded protein is CASSVDRGLGSYNEQFF.

This clonotype showed up just a few times. The rearrangement links TRBV5-6 to TRBJ2-1; D not certain. Germline V gene lookup returns CDR1 SGHDT and CDR2 YYEEEE. The CDR3 has 12 residues. V was shortened by 0 bases and J by 12 bases, with 10 bases between the two germline ends. As DNA, the CDR3 is TGTGCCAGCAGCTTGGGAACTATCGGGCAGTTCTTC. Translating it yields CASSLGTIGQFF.

V is TRBV19 and J is TRBJ2-7; TRBD2 agrees at 9 bases. The CDR3 has 14 residues. V was pared by 5 bases and J by 1 base, with 3 bases of the junction left unmatched. Germline V gene data show CDR1 as LNHDA and CDR2 as SQIVND (reference sequence). The CDR3 sequence is CASSRLAVSYEQYF. CDR3 sequence (DNA): TGTGCCAGTAGTCGACTAGCGGTTTCCTACGAGCAGTACTTC.

CDR3 protein: CASTHDRKYNEQFF. The CDR3 DNA reads TGTGCCAGCACCCACGACAGGAAGTACAATGAGCAGTTCTTC. The rearrangement uses TRBV2 and TRBJ2-1; perhaps TRBD1 as D (6 bases). Germline V lookup: CDR1 SNHLY, CDR2 FYNNEI. This CDR3 contains 14 residues. V lost 7 bases and J lost 4, with 14 bases in between.

To note about this clonotype: The CDR3 carries no conserved terminal phenylalanine or tryptophan, so it likely arises from a read error. No DNA is shown, since the ends of the CDR3 on it are uncertain; the CDR3 is the one TCRdb lists. The V and J genes are TRBV7-2 and TRBJ2-7; the table's D call, TRBD2, was not checked against the DNA. A total of 13 residues make up the CDR3, ends included. CDR1 is SGHTA and CDR2 is FQGNSA in the germline V gene. CDR3 protein: CASSLGGLAGVNY.

The chain combines TRBV7-9 with TRBJ2-7; 11 bases map to TRBD1. CDR1 and CDR2 from the germline V gene are SEHNR and FQNEAQ (reference sequence). There are 16 residues in the CDR3. The J segment lost 2 bases and the V segment lost 4 bases, leaving 7 bases of the junction unmatched. CDR3 in amino acids: CASSSERTGGPYEQYF. CDR3 nucleotides: TGTGCCAGCAGCTCTGAACGGACAGGGGGCCCCTACGAGCAGTACTTC. Supplemented by reference TRBV7-9 and TRBJ2-7, the full variable domain reads DTGVSQNPRHKITKRGQNVTFRCDPISEHNRLYWYRQTLGQGPEFLTYFQNEAQLEKSRLLSDRFSAERPKGSFSTLEIQRTEQGDSAMYLCASSSERTGGPYEQYFGPGTRLTVT.

This clonotype was counted only a few times. The gene calls are TRBV6-5 and TRBJ1-1, with TRBD1 matching 7 bases. With 4 bases clipped from V and 7 bases from J, the junction kept 6 bases outside the gene matches. The CDR3 is made up of 13 amino acids. Germline lookup yields CDR1 MNHEY and CDR2 SVGAGI. The chain's CDR3 is CASSWNRDSEAFF. Here the CDR3 DNA reads TGTGCCAGCAGTTGGAACCGGGACAGTGAAGCTTTCTTT.

This clonotype was seen only a few times. The chain combines TRBV25-1 with TRBJ2-5, with 9 bases matching TRBD1. Per germline, CDR1 MGHDK and CDR2 SYGVNS. Trimming at V came to 2 bases and at J to 5 bases, leaving 3 bases not matched to a gene. This CDR3 comprises 14 residues. The CDR3 nucleotides read TGTGCCAGCAGTGAAACAGGGGGCTGGGAGACCCAGTACTTC. This gives the protein CASSETGGWETQYF.

This clonotype has at least ten counts. The rearrangement joins TRBV7-9 to TRBJ2-3, with 10 bases aligning to TRBD2. Germline CDR1 reads SEHNR; CDR2 reads FQNEAQ (reference sequence). V lost 5 bases, J lost 0 bases, and 5 bases stayed unmatched. The CDR3 is 16 residues long. This CDR3 is CASSDHSGRSTDTQYF. The CDR3 bases are TGTGCCAGCAGCGACCATAGCGGGAGGAGCACAGATACGCAGTATTTT.

The chain recombines TRBV7-8 with TRBJ1-4, with D perhaps TRBD1 (5 bases). Trimming shortened V by 8 bases and J by 0 bases, and 19 bases separated the two germline ends. This CDR3 has 17 residues. From germline, CDR1 is SGHVS and CDR2 FQNEAQ. CDR3 region: CASYPGRSFTTNEKLFF. The CDR3 DNA sequence: TGTGCCAGCTACCCGGGACGGAGTTTCACAACTAATGAAAAACTGTTTTTT. Full variable domain (remainder filled in from reference TRBV7-8 and TRBJ1-4): GAGVSQSPRYKVAKRGQDVALRCDPISGHVSLFWYQQALGQGPEFLTYFQNEAQLDKSGLPSDRFFAERPEGSVSTLKIQRTQQEDSAVYLCASYPGRSFTTNEKLFFGSGTQLSVL.

The chain uses TRBV24-1 and TRBJ2-3; 8 nucleotides line up with TRBD2. The CDR3 has 15 amino acids. V lost 6 bases, J lost 5 bases, and 9 bases stayed unmatched. Germline V CDR1 and CDR2: KGHDR, SFDVKD. The CDR3 bases are TGTGCCACCAGTACCGGAGCGGGAGAGGTAGATACGCAGTATTTT. Its protein product is CATSTGAGEVDTQYF.

This clonotype has a handful of counts. The gene calls are TRBV30 and TRBJ2-4; 8 positions match TRBD2. Trimming took 7 bases from V and 9 from J; bases not matched to a gene: 14. Germline V gene data show CDR1 as GTSNPN and CDR2 as SVGIG (reference sequence). The CDR3 totals 14 residues. The CDR3 here is CASSLAGRFGIQYF. The DNA of the CDR3 is TGTGCCTCTTCCCTAGCGGGCCGGTTTGGCATTCAGTACTTC.

The V gene is TRBV15, the J gene TRBJ1-3, with 9 bases identical to TRBD1. This CDR3 is built from 15 residues. J gave up 4 bases and V 1 base, and 2 bases lay outside the gene matches. CDR1 LNHNV and CDR2 YYDKDF come from the germline V gene (reference sequence). The CDR3, as DNA: TGTGCCACCAGCAGAGCTACAGGGGGCGGAAACACCATATATTTT. Its protein is CATSRATGGGNTIYF.

This clonotype appeared a few times. The CDR3 region is CASSQDGKGDTDTQYF. DNA of the CDR3: TGCGCCAGCAGCCAAGATGGGAAGGGGGACACAGATACGCAGTATTTT. The chain joins TRBV4-1 to TRBJ2-3; maybe TRBD1 (6 bases). Trimming stripped 0 bases from V and 2 bases from J, with 12 bases between. This CDR3 spans 16 amino acids. From germline, CDR1 is MGHRA and CDR2 YSYEKL.

The chain joins TRBV12-3 or TRBV12-4 to TRBJ2-5, with 9 bases that match TRBD2. The CDR3 runs 15 residues. The V and J ends lost 5 bases and 5 bases, in that order; junction bases with no gene match: 9. CDR3 residues: CASSPLAGVSETQYF. CDR3 DNA: TGTGCCAGCAGTCCATTAGCGGGAGTATCGGAGACCCAGTACTTC.